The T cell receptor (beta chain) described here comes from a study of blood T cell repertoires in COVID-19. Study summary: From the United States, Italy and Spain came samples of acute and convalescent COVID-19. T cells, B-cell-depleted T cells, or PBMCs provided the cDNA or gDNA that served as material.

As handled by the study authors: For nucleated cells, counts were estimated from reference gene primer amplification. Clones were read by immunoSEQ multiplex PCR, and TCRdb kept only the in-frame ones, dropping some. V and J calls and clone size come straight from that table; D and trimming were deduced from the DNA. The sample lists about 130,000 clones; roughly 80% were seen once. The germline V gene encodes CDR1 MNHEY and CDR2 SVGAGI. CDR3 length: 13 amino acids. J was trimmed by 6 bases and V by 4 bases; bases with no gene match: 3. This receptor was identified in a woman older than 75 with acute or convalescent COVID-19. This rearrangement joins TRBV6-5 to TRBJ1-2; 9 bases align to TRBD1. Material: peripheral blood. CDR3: CASSLDRGHGYTF. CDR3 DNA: TGTGCCAGCAGTTTGGACAGGGGCCATGGCTACACCTTC.